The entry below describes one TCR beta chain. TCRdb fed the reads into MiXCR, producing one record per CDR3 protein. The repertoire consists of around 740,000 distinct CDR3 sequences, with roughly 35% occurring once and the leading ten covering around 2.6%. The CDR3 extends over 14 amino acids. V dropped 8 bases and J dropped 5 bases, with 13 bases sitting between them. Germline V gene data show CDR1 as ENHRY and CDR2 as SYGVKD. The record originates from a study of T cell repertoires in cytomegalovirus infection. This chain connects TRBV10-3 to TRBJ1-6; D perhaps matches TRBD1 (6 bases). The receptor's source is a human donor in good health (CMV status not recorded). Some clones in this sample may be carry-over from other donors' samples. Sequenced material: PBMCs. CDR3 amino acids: CAIWEGGNNSPLHF. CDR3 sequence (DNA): TGTGCCATCTGGGAGGGGGGGAATAATTCACCCCTCCACTTT.